This T cell receptor (beta chain) was recovered during a study of T cells in Graves' hyperthyroidism and ophthalmopathy. The study's findings and limits: Expanded thyroid clonotypes (above 0.001) were mostly also found in blood.

There are many counts of this clonotype. Its antigen is currently unknown. Amplification of TCR beta CDR3 regions was performed using RNA transcripts as template. HTBI primers were the set used in a first-round RT-PCR of the TCR CDR3. From the multiplex PCR reads, TCRdb called clonotypes with MiXCR, one entry per CDR3 protein. The repertoire includes some 200,000 distinct CDR3 sequences, roughly 18% of them detected once, and under 65% sits in the top ten. CDR3 length: 16 residues. Unmatched junction bases numbered 7, after V lost 5 bases and J lost 0 bases. Hyperthyroidism of Graves' type that showed no ophthalmopathy progression within 18 months was stable. Recently diagnosed hyperthyroidism of less than 2 months' duration affected patients aged 18 to 65. PBMCs stemmed from about 9.7 ml fresh peripheral blood.

The chain has TRBV12-3 or TRBV12-4 and TRBJ2-3, with 8 bases aligning to TRBD2. This TCR came from a man in his forties or fifties with Graves' hyperthyroidism. Sequencing was carried out using blood. CDR3 residues: CASSPTSGKSTDTQYF. The CDR3 region has the DNA TGTGCCAGCAGTCCAACTAGCGGCAAAAGCACAGATACGCAGTATTTT.